A single sample is the source of the 17 T cell receptor beta chains below, sequenced in a study of blood T cell repertoires in COVID-19. TCRdb's copy holds only in-frame clones and misses some; the assay was immunoSEQ multiplex PCR. The data hold 100,000 to 150,000 clones, with more than 60% observed a single time. The material sequenced was peripheral blood. Source of these receptors: a woman in her seventies with acute or convalescent COVID-19.

The rearrangement links TRBV9 to TRBJ2-7; D is unresolved. The CDR3 is 12 amino acids. CDR1 SGDLS and CDR2 YYNGEE come from the germline V gene. Trimming pared 4 bases from V and 1 base from J, leaving 6 bases between. CDR3: CASSRGSYEQYF. The DNA for the CDR3 is TGTGCCAGCAGCCGAGGATCCTACGAGCAGTACTTC.

The chain links TRBV3-1 (or the pseudogene TRBV3-2) to TRBJ2-5; no reliable D call. Germline V gene lookup returns CDR1 LGHDT and CDR2 YNNKEL (reference sequence). Trimming shortened V by 5 bases and J by 3 bases, and 4 bases separated the two germline ends. The CDR3 contains 11 residues. The CDR3 DNA reads as TGTGCCAGCAGCACAAAAGAGACCCAGTACTTC. Its protein is CASSTKETQYF.

This clone came up many times. This chain links TRBV30 with TRBJ2-5; weak D call: TRBD1 (5 bases). The CDR3 is 13 residues long. CDR1 GTSNPN and CDR2 SVGIG come from the germline V gene (reference sequence). Between the trimmed V and J ends, which lost 4 bases and 3 bases, there was a span of 12 bases. This chain's CDR3 is CAWTNQGEETQYF. The CDR3 DNA is TGTGCCTGGACTAACCAGGGCGAAGAGACCCAGTACTTC.

The chain is built from TRBV12-5 and TRBJ1-5; 10 bases line up with TRBD1. The trim removed 5 bases at V and 0 bases at J, leaving 4 bases unmatched. Germline lookup yields CDR1 LGHNT and CDR2 FRNRAP. This CDR3 comprises 16 residues. The CDR3 loop reads CASGRDRGLSNQPQHF. CDR3 sequence (DNA): TGTGCTAGTGGTAGAGACAGGGGGCTTAGCAATCAGCCCCAGCATTTT. Using reference TRBV12-5 and TRBJ1-5 for the parts outside the CDR3, the full variable domain is DARVTQTPRHKVTEMGQEVTMRCQPILGHNTVFWYRQTMMQGLELLAYFRNRAPLDDSGMPKDRFSAEMPDATLATLKIQPSEPRDSAVYFCASGRDRGLSNQPQHFGDGTRLSIL.

The chain is built from TRBV6-2 or TRBV6-3 and TRBJ2-6; 8 nucleotides line up with TRBD1. This CDR3 comprises 16 residues. V was pared by 6 bases and J by 4 bases, with 8 bases of the junction left unmatched. CDR1 is MNHEY and CDR2 is SVGEGT in the germline V gene. The DNA for the CDR3 is TGTGCCAGCAGCCCTAGACAGGGGTCCGGGGCCAACGTCCTGACTTTC. Translating it yields CASSPRQGSGANVLTF.

The chain carries TRBV29-1 and TRBJ1-1, with D perhaps matching TRBD1 (6 bases). Trimming pared 6 bases from V and 0 bases from J, leaving 14 bases between. The germline V gene has CDR1 SQVTM and CDR2 ANQGSEA. The CDR3 has 14 amino acids. Here the CDR3 reads CSVSGGGMNTEAFF. The CDR3 DNA is TGCAGCGTCTCGGGGGGGGGCATGAACACTGAAGCTTTCTTT.

This clone was recorded a few times. The chain carries TRBV29-1 and TRBJ1-1; 7 bases map to TRBD1. The V segment lost 3 bases and the J segment 10 bases; nucleotides outside the gene matches: 11. This CDR3 has 13 amino acids. Germline loops: CDR1 SQVTM, CDR2 ANQGSEA. Written as DNA, the CDR3 is TGCAGCGTTGATAGGCAGGGGGACTCTGGAGCTTTCTTT. Translated, it gives CSVDRQGDSGAFF.

The chain recombines TRBV14 with TRBJ1-6; D not certain. V was pared by 1 base and J by 0 bases, with 7 bases between. Per germline, CDR1 SGHDN and CDR2 FVKESK. The CDR3 spans 16 residues. CDR3 in amino acids: CASSQARSSYNSPLHF. CDR3 sequence (DNA): TGTGCCAGCAGCCAAGCGCGGAGCTCCTATAATTCACCCCTCCACTTT.

This chain links TRBV18 with TRBJ1-3; 7 bases map to TRBD1. Germline V gene data show CDR1 as KGHSH and CDR2 as LQKENI. Trimming removed 6 bases from V and 0 bases from J; junction bases left unmatched: 11. The CDR3 extends over 17 amino acids. In DNA, the CDR3 is TGTGCCAGCTCTCCGACTACGGGACAGAGCTCTGGAAACACCATATATTTT. Amino acids: CASSPTTGQSSGNTIYF.

About this clone itself: The sample holds other DNA sequences that translate to the same CDR3. This chain uses TRBV5-1 with TRBJ2-3; D uncertain. The V end was cut by 2 bases, the J end by 2 bases, with 6 bases between. Germline CDR1 SGHRS, CDR2 YFSETQ. The CDR3 loop spans 13 amino acids. The CDR3 coding sequence is TGCGCCAGCAGCTTCTCCTACACAGATACGCAGTATTTT. It translates to CASSFSYTDTQYF.

The CDR3 sequence is CAISEPDRAGANVLTF. In DNA, the CDR3 is TGTGCCATCAGTGAGCCGGACAGGGCTGGGGCCAACGTCCTGACTTTC. J is TRBJ2-6 and V is TRBV10-3; 8 positions agree with TRBD1. V trimming: 2 bases; J trimming: 2 bases; junction bases outside the gene matches: 2. Looked up from germline, CDR1 is ENHRY and CDR2 is SYGVKD. The CDR3 is 16 residues long.

The V call is TRBV11-1, the J call TRBJ2-2, with D maybe TRBD2 (5 bases). The CDR3 runs to 14 residues. From germline, CDR1 is SGHAT and CDR2 FQDESV (reference sequence). The V end lost 0 bases, the J end lost 7 bases, and 9 bases lay between the germline ends. CDR3 sequence: CASSLAGVDGELFF. As DNA, the CDR3 is TGTGCCAGCAGCTTAGCGGGAGTTGACGGGGAGCTGTTTTTT.

The rearrangement joins TRBV7-3 to TRBJ2-7; 8 positions match TRBD2. There are 15 residues in the CDR3. Germline V gene sequence: CDR1 SGHTA, CDR2 FQGTGA. The V segment lost 7 bases and the J segment 2 bases; nucleotides outside the gene matches: 10. CDR3 in DNA: TGTGCCAGCACCCAGAGCGGGAGCCCGACCTACGAGCAGTACTTC. It specifies CASTQSGSPTYEQYF.

The rearrangement links TRBV29-1 to TRBJ1-2, with 10 bases fitting TRBD1. Looked up from germline, CDR1 is SQVTM and CDR2 is ANQGSEA. The CDR3 has 14 amino acids. Germline trimming cut 3 bases from V and 8 bases from J; bases unmatched to any gene: 9. CDR3 amino acids: CSVDRGQGVTGYTF. CDR3 nucleotides: TGCAGCGTTGATCGAGGACAGGGGGTAACCGGCTACACCTTC.

The chain links TRBV27 to TRBJ1-6, with 8 positions matching TRBD1. This CDR3 region has 14 residues. Germline CDR1 reads MNHEY; CDR2 reads SMNVEV (reference sequence). J was trimmed by 9 bases and V by 4 bases; bases with no gene match: 5. The CDR3 protein is CASSSGGLSSPLHF. Written as DNA, the CDR3 is TGTGCCAGCAGTTCAGGGGGCTTGAGTTCACCCCTCCACTTT.

The rearrangement joins TRBV19 to TRBJ1-2; D perhaps matches TRBD1 (5 bases). V dropped 3 bases and J dropped 4 bases, with 12 bases sitting between them. This CDR3 comprises 14 residues. CDR1 is LNHDA and CDR2 is SQIVND in the germline V gene (reference sequence). The CDR3 sequence: CASSMAGGTYGYTF. The CDR3 coding sequence is TGTGCCAGTAGTATGGCCGGGGGGACCTATGGCTACACCTTC. Looking up the rest from reference TRBV19 and TRBJ1-2 gives the full variable domain: DGGITQSPKYLFRKEGQNVTLSCEQNLNHDAMYWYRQDPGQGLRLIYYSQIVNDFQKGDIAEGYSVSREKKESFPLTVTSAQKNPTAFYLCASSMAGGTYGYTFGSGTRLTVV.

The chain is built from TRBV7-6 and TRBJ2-7, with D possibly TRBD1 on 5 matching bases. This CDR3 has 16 amino acids. Germline loops: CDR1 SGHVS, CDR2 FNYEAQ. V was clipped by 1 base and J by 7 bases, with 20 bases between them. Here the CDR3 DNA reads TGTGCCAGCAGCTTAGTACGAGACAGTCCCACCGGGGAGCAGTACTTC. Its translation: CASSLVRDSPTGEQYF.